Each of the 31 T cell receptor beta chains below was sequenced from the same sample in a study of T cell responses to AZD1222 COVID-19 vaccine. TCRdb's copy holds only in-frame clones and misses some; the assay was immunoSEQ multiplex PCR. The sample records approximately 130,000 clones, more than 85% being singletons. Here the sequenced sample was peripheral blood, taken 28 days after the second AZD1222 dose. Every receptor here comes from an adult who received the AZD1222 COVID-19 vaccine.

The rearrangement joins TRBV6-5 to TRBJ1-6, with a tentative D call TRBD1 (5 bases). Between the trimmed V and J ends, which lost 7 bases and 14 bases, there was a span of 18 bases. In germline, CDR1 is MNHEY, CDR2 SVGAGI. The CDR3 consists of 13 residues. CDR3 in amino acids: CASTPRGSGALHF. The DNA for the CDR3 is TGTGCCAGCACCCCCCGAGGTTCGGGGGCCCTCCACTTT.

This chain connects TRBV6-5 to TRBJ1-4; D call uncertain. V was trimmed by 5 bases and J by 5 bases, leaving 12 bases between them. Per germline, CDR1 MNHEY and CDR2 SVGAGI. The CDR3 loop spans 14 amino acids. DNA for the CDR3: TGTGCCAGCAGTCGGGGTGTGGCCAATGAAAAACTGTTTTTT. Its translation: CASSRGVANEKLFF.

The chain employs TRBV19 and TRBJ1-1; D uncertain. CDR1 is LNHDA and CDR2 is SQIVND in the germline V gene (reference sequence). This CDR3 has 15 residues. V was shortened by 6 bases and J by 5 bases, with 19 bases between the two germline ends. The CDR3 DNA follows: TGTGCCAGTAGAAGTAGAGAGGGTTTGGGAACTGAAGCTTTCTTT. Its translation: CASRSREGLGTEAFF.

The V call is TRBV11-2, the J call TRBJ1-4, with 10 positions matching TRBD1. CDR1 SGHAT and CDR2 FQNNGV come from the germline V gene. With V trimmed by 4 bases and J by 8 bases, 4 bases remained unmatched. This CDR3 has 14 residues. CDR3 sequence (DNA): TGTGCCAGCAGCTCGGACAGGGGGAGGGAAAAACTGTTTTTT. Encoded protein: CASSSDRGREKLFF.

This clone was seen more than once but under ten times. At the DNA level, this CDR3 is encoded by other sequences in the same sample as well. CDR3 sequence (DNA): TGTGCCAGCAGTACGGGGATCAACTATGGCTACACCTTC. Translating gives CASSTGINYGYTF. J is TRBJ1-2 and V is TRBV6-5; D is unresolved. The germline gives CDR1 MNHEY, CDR2 SVGAGI. The CDR3 sequence is 13 residues long. The germline V and J ends were trimmed by 5 bases and 2 bases, with 9 bases remaining between them.

The chain couples TRBV9 to TRBJ1-6; D remains ambiguous. The CDR3 contains 13 residues. From germline, CDR1 is SGDLS and CDR2 YYNGEE. V was trimmed by 2 bases and J by 10 bases, leaving 10 bases between them. CDR3 bases: TGTGCCAGCAGCGTGGATCCCCGGTCACCCCTCCACTTT. It yields the protein CASSVDPRSPLHF.

This chain uses TRBV6-5 with TRBJ2-3; D is possibly TRBD1 (5 bases). Germline V gives CDR1 MNHEY, CDR2 SVGAGI. Trimming took off 6 bases at V and 0 bases at J, with 10 bases between the two ends. This CDR3 has 14 amino acids. The CDR3 DNA reads TGTGCCAGCAGGAGAGACAGTAGCACAGATACGCAGTATTTT. Translated: CASRRDSSTDTQYF.

The chain uses TRBV30 and TRBJ1-1; tentative D call: TRBD1 (5 bases). Trimming cost V 4 bases and J 4 bases, with 13 bases left between them. CDR1 is GTSNPN and CDR2 is SVGIG in the germline V gene (reference sequence). The length of the CDR3 is 13 residues. CDR3 protein: CAWKWRGGTEAFF. The CDR3 DNA sequence: TGTGCCTGGAAATGGAGGGGAGGCACTGAAGCTTTCTTT.

The chain combines TRBV3-1 (or the pseudogene TRBV3-2) with TRBJ2-3, with D tentatively TRBD2 (6 bases). The CDR3 runs to 15 residues. Germline values: CDR1 LGHDT, CDR2 YNNKEL (reference sequence). Trimming took 1 base from V and 7 from J, leaving 15 bases between them. This CDR3 reads CASSQGGGLLNTQYF. CDR3 DNA sequence: TGTGCCAGCAGCCAAGGAGGCGGACTACTGAATACGCAGTATTTT.

CDR3 residues: CASSRDSPAGYTF. CDR3 nucleotide sequence: TGTGCCAGCAGCAGGGACAGCCCGGCAGGCTACACCTTC. The chain links TRBV6-5 to TRBJ1-2, with 7 bases lining up with TRBD1. This CDR3 region has 13 residues. Germline trimming cut 6 bases from V and 8 bases from J; bases unmatched to any gene: 9. CDR1 is MNHEY, CDR2 SVGAGI, per germline.

This clone appeared once. This rearrangement joins TRBV4-3 to TRBJ2-2; D not certain. CDR1 is LGHNA and CDR2 is YSLEER in the germline V gene. The CDR3 length is 15 residues. Trimming left V 0 bases short and J 6 bases short, with 11 bases between. CDR3 sequence reads: CASSQDNRRAGELFF. The CDR3 nucleotides read TGCGCCAGCAGCCAAGACAACCGCCGCGCCGGGGAGCTGTTTTTT.

V usage is TRBV7-8 and J usage is TRBJ1-2; a possible D gene is TRBD1 (5 bases). Germline V gene data show CDR1 as SGHVS and CDR2 as FQNEAQ. With 3 bases removed from V and 5 bases from J, the gap between germline ends came to 16 bases. The length of the CDR3 is 15 residues. The CDR3 nucleotides read TGTGCCAGCAGCTTGGGCCCCGGGACCTCTTATGGCTACACCTTC. Protein: CASSLGPGTSYGYTF.

The chain combines TRBV7-9 with TRBJ2-2, with D tentatively TRBD1 (5 bases). This CDR3 has 14 amino acids. Germline V gene lookup returns CDR1 SEHNR and CDR2 FQNEAQ (reference sequence). V dropped 6 bases and J dropped 1 base, with 9 bases sitting between them. As DNA, the CDR3 is TGTGCCAGCAGTAAGACAGAGAACACCGGGGAGCTGTTTTTT. This gives the protein CASSKTENTGELFF.

CDR3 in DNA: TGTGCCAGCAGTTTAAGCCCGACAGGGGGTTATGGCTACACCTTC. It translates to CASSLSPTGGYGYTF. The V gene is TRBV27, the J gene TRBJ1-2; 9 bases align to TRBD1. The CDR3 consists of 15 residues. V was clipped by 2 bases and J by 5 bases; unmatched bases: 6. Per germline, CDR1 MNHEY and CDR2 SMNVEV (reference sequence).

The V gene is TRBV28, the J gene TRBJ1-2; the D is unclear. Germline V gene sequence: CDR1 MDHEN, CDR2 SYDVKM. This CDR3 comprises 12 residues. Trimming removed 11 bases from V and 8 bases from J, with 18 bases in between. The DNA of the CDR3 is TGTGCCGGGGTCGACCCTCTGAGAGGCTACACCTTC. Encoded protein: CAGVDPLRGYTF.

The rearrangement links TRBV3-1 (or the pseudogene TRBV3-2) to TRBJ2-2, with D uncertain. The CDR3 is made up of 13 amino acids. V was cut by 6 bases and J by 6 bases, with 11 bases left in between. Looked up from germline, CDR1 is LGHDT and CDR2 is YNNKEL (reference sequence). The CDR3 sequence: CASRRSGSGELFF. The DNA for the CDR3 is TGTGCCAGCAGGAGGTCCGGATCCGGGGAGCTGTTTTTT.

CDR3 DNA: TGTGCCAGCAGAACCCCTGGAGGGCCCTACGAGCAGTACTTC. As protein: CASRTPGGPYEQYF. V gene TRBV6-5 combines with J gene TRBJ2-7; tentatively, D is TRBD2 (6 bases). Trimming cost V 6 bases and J 2 bases, with 14 bases left between them. This CDR3 spans 14 amino acids. From germline, CDR1 is MNHEY and CDR2 SVGAGI.

The chain recombines TRBV29-1 with TRBJ1-1; no definite D call. The germline V gene has CDR1 SQVTM and CDR2 ANQGSEA. Trimming pared 6 bases from V and 0 bases from J, leaving 11 bases between. The CDR3 is 13 residues long. The CDR3 loop reads CSVLIGMNTEAFF. The CDR3 DNA follows: TGCAGCGTCCTGATCGGAATGAACACTGAAGCTTTCTTT.

The chain links TRBV30 to TRBJ2-3, with D maybe TRBD2 (5 bases). Germline V gene lookup returns CDR1 GTSNPN and CDR2 SVGIG (reference sequence). Trimming pared 5 bases from V and 5 bases from J, leaving 20 bases between. The CDR3 is 15 amino acids. The CDR3: CAWVSRTPRGDTQYF. The CDR3, as DNA: TGTGCCTGGGTTTCCAGGACCCCCCGGGGAGATACGCAGTATTTT.

The chain couples TRBV5-1 to TRBJ2-5; a possible D gene is TRBD2 (5 bases). The germline gives CDR1 SGHRS, CDR2 YFSETQ. V gave up 0 bases and J gave up 5 bases, with 14 bases separating them. The CDR3 has 15 residues. CDR3 sequence (DNA): TGCGCCAGCAGCTTGGTCGGGGTTGGAACGGAGACCCAGTACTTC. Protein: CASSLVGVGTETQYF.

This sequence joins TRBV7-9 and TRBJ1-2, with D unclear. The V and J ends lost 7 bases and 2 bases respectively, with 11 bases between them. CDR1 SEHNR and CDR2 FQNEAQ come from the germline V gene (reference sequence). The CDR3 has 13 residues. The CDR3 loop reads CASTPRINYGYTF. Written as DNA, the CDR3 is TGTGCCAGCACCCCTAGGATAAACTATGGCTACACCTTC.

The chain recombines TRBV7-9 with TRBJ2-1; D not resolved. Germline CDR1 and CDR2: SEHNR and FQNEAQ (reference sequence). The CDR3 runs to 13 residues. With 6 bases removed from V and 0 bases from J, the gap between germline ends came to 6 bases. In nucleotides, the CDR3 is TGTGCCAGCAGACCTAGCTCCTACAATGAGCAGTTCTTC. It yields the protein CASRPSSYNEQFF.

This clone was observed a handful of times. J is TRBJ1-2 and V is TRBV6-5; a weak D match, TRBD1 (5 bases). The V end lost 5 bases, the J end lost 5 bases, and 18 bases lay between the germline ends. CDR3 size: 15 residues. Germline CDR1 and CDR2: MNHEY and SVGAGI. Written as DNA, the CDR3 is TGTGCCAGCAGTCCCTTAACGGGGGAAGGTTATGGCTACACCTTC. This translates into CASSPLTGEGYGYTF.

The V gene is TRBV18, the J gene TRBJ2-5; 9 bases line up with TRBD1. CDR3 size: 17 residues. Germline V CDR1 and CDR2: KGHSH, LQKENI. Trimming at V came to 4 bases and at J to 4 bases, leaving 13 bases not matched to a gene. The CDR3 here is CASSLYRGLIERETQYF. In DNA, the CDR3 is TGTGCCAGCTCACTTTACAGGGGGCTGATAGAGAGAGAGACCCAGTACTTC.

The chain combines TRBV6-5 with TRBJ1-2; a possible D gene is TRBD1 (5 bases). The V gene lost 2 bases and the J gene lost 8 bases, with 12 bases spanning the gap. This CDR3 has 13 amino acids. The germline V gene has CDR1 MNHEY and CDR2 SVGAGI. Written as DNA, the CDR3 is TGTGCCAGCAGTTACGAAGGGGCGAGAGGCTACACCTTC. This gives the protein CASSYEGARGYTF.

V usage is TRBV5-4 and J usage is TRBJ1-2; weak D call: TRBD1 (5 bases). The CDR3 is made up of 11 amino acids. The germline V gene encodes CDR1 SGHNT and CDR2 YYREEE (reference sequence). Trimming left V 7 bases short and J 3 bases short, with 7 bases between. CDR3 region: CASGTDYGYTF. For the CDR3, the DNA is TGTGCCAGCGGGACGGACTATGGCTACACCTTC.

In this sample, this clone turned up once. The V call is TRBV7-3, the J call TRBJ2-1; 7 bases fit TRBD2. The ends lost 9 bases at V and 5 bases at J; junction bases unmatched: 10. The germline gives CDR1 SGHTA, CDR2 FQGTGA. This CDR3 is 14 amino acids long. Here the CDR3 DNA reads TGTGCCAGTTCCCAAGCGGGGACTCACAATGAGCAGTTCTTC. This encodes CASSQAGTHNEQFF.

CDR3 loop: CASSQGYDPTKETQYF. The DNA of the CDR3 is TGCGCCAGCAGCCAAGGGTACGACCCGACCAAAGAGACCCAGTACTTC. The chain links TRBV4-1 to TRBJ2-5; D unresolved. V dropped 1 base and J dropped 3 bases, with 15 bases sitting between them. Germline V gene sequence: CDR1 MGHRA, CDR2 YSYEKL. The CDR3 has 16 amino acids.

V and J are TRBV3-1 (or the pseudogene TRBV3-2) and TRBJ1-1; D gene uncertain. The germline V gene has CDR1 LGHDT and CDR2 YNNKEL (reference sequence). The CDR3 is made up of 13 amino acids. V dropped 3 bases and J dropped 10 bases, with 15 bases sitting between them. CDR3 DNA sequence: TGTGCCAGCAGCCAGGGTCAGGTTTTTCGAGCTTTCTTT. It codes for CASSQGQVFRAFF.

The chain is built from TRBV27 and TRBJ2-2; D is unclear. Germline-derived CDR1 and CDR2 are MNHEY and SMNVEV (reference sequence). This CDR3 spans 13 amino acids. V was cut by 0 bases and J by 4 bases, with 3 bases left in between. The DNA for the CDR3 is TGTGCCAGCAGTTTATCGGCCACCGGGGAGCTGTTTTTT. Its protein is CASSLSATGELFF.

This rearrangement joins TRBV6-5 to TRBJ1-4, with no clear D. Trimming took off 0 bases at V and 7 bases at J, with 15 bases between the two ends. CDR3 size: 16 residues. Germline CDR1 is MNHEY and CDR2 is SVGAGI. Written as DNA, the CDR3 is TGTGCCAGCAGTTACTCGAGTCCCAACCTGGGTGAAAAACTGTTTTTT. Protein: CASSYSSPNLGEKLFF.